A single sample is the source of the 10 T cell receptor beta chains below, sequenced in a study of OX40 agonist ivuxolimab in advanced cancers. Clones were sequenced by immunoSEQ multiplex PCR, and TCRdb holds only the in-frame ones, with some missing. Of 65,000 to 85,000 clones detected, about 93% appear once; the ten largest clones hold around 7.3%. The sequencing here drew on CD4+ or CD8+ T cells sorted from blood, taken in a trial of the OX40 agonist ivuxolimab. These receptors all come from an adult with an advanced solid tumor such as melanoma, head and neck, liver or kidney cancer.

The rearrangement links TRBV19 to TRBJ2-7, with a tentative D call TRBD2 (5 bases). Germline V CDR1 and CDR2: LNHDA, SQIVND (reference sequence). The CDR3 spans 15 residues. Trimming took off 1 base at V and 0 bases at J, with 10 bases between the two ends. The CDR3 DNA reads as TGTGCCAGTAGTATAGTCTCGGGGAACTCCTACGAGCAGTACTTC. Amino acid sequence: CASSIVSGNSYEQYF. The full variable domain, with the rest looked up from reference TRBV19 and TRBJ2-7, is DGGITQSPKYLFRKEGQNVTLSCEQNLNHDAMYWYRQDPGQGLRLIYYSQIVNDFQKGDIAEGYSVSREKKESFPLTVTSAQKNPTAFYLCASSIVSGNSYEQYFGPGTRLTVT.

V is TRBV7-9 and J is TRBJ2-7; D is uncertain. V lost 5 bases, J lost 0 bases, and 8 bases lay in between. CDR1 and CDR2 (germline): SEHNR, FQNEAQ (reference sequence). This CDR3 has 13 residues. The CDR3 here is CASSARSSYEQYF. The CDR3 DNA reads as TGTGCCAGCAGCGCCCGAAGCTCCTACGAGCAGTACTTC. Together with reference TRBV7-9 and TRBJ2-7, the CDR3 gives the full variable domain: DTGVSQNPRHKITKRGQNVTFRCDPISEHNRLYWYRQTLGQGPEFLTYFQNEAQLEKSRLLSDRFSAERPKGSFSTLEIQRTEQGDSAMYLCASSARSSYEQYFGPGTRLTVT.

The rearrangement joins TRBV6-6 to TRBJ1-2; 8 bases line up with TRBD1. V shed 6 bases, J shed 7 bases, and the junction held 7 bases outside the gene matches. Looked up from germline, CDR1 is MNHNY and CDR2 is SVGAGI (reference sequence). CDR3 length: 13 residues. The chain's CDR3 is CASRSDRGAGYTF. The CDR3 nucleotides read TGTGCCAGCAGATCCGACAGGGGAGCTGGCTACACCTTC.

This chain joins TRBV7-9 and TRBJ2-3; no definite D call. The CDR3 is 15 residues long. The germline V gene encodes CDR1 SEHNR and CDR2 FQNEAQ (reference sequence). V shed 3 bases and J shed 2 bases, with 12 bases lying between them. This CDR3 is CASSFSTAATDTQYF. In DNA form, the CDR3 reads TGTGCCAGCAGCTTTAGTACGGCTGCCACAGATACGCAGTATTTT.

This clone appeared once. The V and J genes are TRBV5-4 and TRBJ2-3; 9 nucleotides agree with TRBD1. The CDR3 extends over 15 amino acids. The ends lost 4 bases at V and 2 bases at J; junction bases unmatched: 5. Germline V gene sequence: CDR1 SGHNT, CDR2 YYREEE (reference sequence). CDR3 in DNA: TGTGCCAGCAGCCTTACAGGGGGCCACACAGATACGCAGTATTTT. Its protein is CASSLTGGHTDTQYF.

V gene TRBV5-4 combines with J gene TRBJ1-1; D perhaps matches TRBD1 (5 bases). The CDR3 sequence is 15 residues long. V gave up 0 bases and J gave up 5 bases, with 14 bases separating them. The germline V gene encodes CDR1 SGHNT and CDR2 YYREEE (reference sequence). CDR3 sequence reads: CASSLVVGGGTEAFF. In DNA, the CDR3 is TGTGCCAGCAGCTTGGTTGTCGGGGGTGGGACTGAAGCTTTCTTT.

This chain uses TRBV5-1 with TRBJ1-5, with D tentatively TRBD1 (5 bases). Germline V gene data show CDR1 as SGHRS and CDR2 as YFSETQ. This CDR3 is built from 15 residues. The V and J ends lost 0 bases and 1 base respectively, with 8 bases between them. The CDR3 here is CASSLGGASNQPQHF. CDR3 in DNA: TGCGCCAGCAGCTTGGGAGGGGCAAGCAATCAGCCCCAGCATTTT.

CDR3 in amino acids: CASSLIGGNGLYEQYF. The CDR3 bases are TGTGCCAGCAGCTTAATAGGAGGGAACGGACTCTACGAGCAGTACTTC. This chain links TRBV7-9 with TRBJ2-7, with D tentatively TRBD2 (6 bases). Germline CDR1 reads SEHNR; CDR2 reads FQNEAQ (reference sequence). CDR3 length equals 16 residues. Trimming stripped 2 bases from V and 3 bases from J, with 17 bases between.

This chain links TRBV6-5 with TRBJ2-1; possibly TRBD1 for D (6 bases). V shed 7 bases and J shed 4 bases, with 11 bases lying between them. The CDR3 has 13 amino acids. CDR1 MNHEY and CDR2 SVGAGI come from the germline V gene. As DNA, the CDR3 is TGTGCCAGCACCACGACAGGTTACAATGAGCAGTTCTTC. Translated: CASTTTGYNEQFF.

The chain has TRBV7-2 and TRBJ2-7, with TRBD1 as a possible D gene (5 bases). The germline gives CDR1 SGHTA, CDR2 FQGNSA. V was pared by 5 bases and J by 0 bases, with 14 bases between. There are 15 residues in the CDR3. The CDR3 bases are TGTGCCAGCAGCCCAGGGCCCACCCCCTCCTACGAGCAGTACTTC. This translates into CASSPGPTPSYEQYF.